The clone carrying this T cell receptor beta chain showed up just a few times. The target antigen is unknown. T cells were sequenced at a targeted depth of 1 in 200,000 to 1 in 1 million. Sequencing used immunoSEQ multiplex PCR; TCRdb keeps in-frame clones, though not all of them. Altogether about 120,000 clones are present, 55% to 75% being singletons, with the ten largest covering roughly 35%. This record belongs to a study of cytotoxic CD8 clonotypes in ibrutinib-treated CLL. Whole-study context: Partial responders about 25, complete 2; some twelve progressed and some 15 stayed in remission by median roughly 73 months. Response samples came after a median roughly 13 months of treatment, range 6 to 36. The study, taken as a whole, reports: Treatment left the uncommon public clonotypes either contracted or stable in frequency.

The ends lost 1 base at V and 3 bases at J; junction bases unmatched: 3. In germline, CDR1 is SGHVS, CDR2 FNYEAQ. This CDR3 region has 14 residues. V is TRBV7-6 and J is TRBJ2-7; the match to TRBD1 covers 7 bases. The clonotype originates from a human donor with chronic lymphocytic leukemia. The sequencing used PBMCs, collected after 24 months of ibrutinib treatment. CDR3 region: CASSLDDRDYEQYF. CDR3 bases: TGTGCCAGCAGCTTAGACGACAGGGACTACGAGCAGTACTTC.